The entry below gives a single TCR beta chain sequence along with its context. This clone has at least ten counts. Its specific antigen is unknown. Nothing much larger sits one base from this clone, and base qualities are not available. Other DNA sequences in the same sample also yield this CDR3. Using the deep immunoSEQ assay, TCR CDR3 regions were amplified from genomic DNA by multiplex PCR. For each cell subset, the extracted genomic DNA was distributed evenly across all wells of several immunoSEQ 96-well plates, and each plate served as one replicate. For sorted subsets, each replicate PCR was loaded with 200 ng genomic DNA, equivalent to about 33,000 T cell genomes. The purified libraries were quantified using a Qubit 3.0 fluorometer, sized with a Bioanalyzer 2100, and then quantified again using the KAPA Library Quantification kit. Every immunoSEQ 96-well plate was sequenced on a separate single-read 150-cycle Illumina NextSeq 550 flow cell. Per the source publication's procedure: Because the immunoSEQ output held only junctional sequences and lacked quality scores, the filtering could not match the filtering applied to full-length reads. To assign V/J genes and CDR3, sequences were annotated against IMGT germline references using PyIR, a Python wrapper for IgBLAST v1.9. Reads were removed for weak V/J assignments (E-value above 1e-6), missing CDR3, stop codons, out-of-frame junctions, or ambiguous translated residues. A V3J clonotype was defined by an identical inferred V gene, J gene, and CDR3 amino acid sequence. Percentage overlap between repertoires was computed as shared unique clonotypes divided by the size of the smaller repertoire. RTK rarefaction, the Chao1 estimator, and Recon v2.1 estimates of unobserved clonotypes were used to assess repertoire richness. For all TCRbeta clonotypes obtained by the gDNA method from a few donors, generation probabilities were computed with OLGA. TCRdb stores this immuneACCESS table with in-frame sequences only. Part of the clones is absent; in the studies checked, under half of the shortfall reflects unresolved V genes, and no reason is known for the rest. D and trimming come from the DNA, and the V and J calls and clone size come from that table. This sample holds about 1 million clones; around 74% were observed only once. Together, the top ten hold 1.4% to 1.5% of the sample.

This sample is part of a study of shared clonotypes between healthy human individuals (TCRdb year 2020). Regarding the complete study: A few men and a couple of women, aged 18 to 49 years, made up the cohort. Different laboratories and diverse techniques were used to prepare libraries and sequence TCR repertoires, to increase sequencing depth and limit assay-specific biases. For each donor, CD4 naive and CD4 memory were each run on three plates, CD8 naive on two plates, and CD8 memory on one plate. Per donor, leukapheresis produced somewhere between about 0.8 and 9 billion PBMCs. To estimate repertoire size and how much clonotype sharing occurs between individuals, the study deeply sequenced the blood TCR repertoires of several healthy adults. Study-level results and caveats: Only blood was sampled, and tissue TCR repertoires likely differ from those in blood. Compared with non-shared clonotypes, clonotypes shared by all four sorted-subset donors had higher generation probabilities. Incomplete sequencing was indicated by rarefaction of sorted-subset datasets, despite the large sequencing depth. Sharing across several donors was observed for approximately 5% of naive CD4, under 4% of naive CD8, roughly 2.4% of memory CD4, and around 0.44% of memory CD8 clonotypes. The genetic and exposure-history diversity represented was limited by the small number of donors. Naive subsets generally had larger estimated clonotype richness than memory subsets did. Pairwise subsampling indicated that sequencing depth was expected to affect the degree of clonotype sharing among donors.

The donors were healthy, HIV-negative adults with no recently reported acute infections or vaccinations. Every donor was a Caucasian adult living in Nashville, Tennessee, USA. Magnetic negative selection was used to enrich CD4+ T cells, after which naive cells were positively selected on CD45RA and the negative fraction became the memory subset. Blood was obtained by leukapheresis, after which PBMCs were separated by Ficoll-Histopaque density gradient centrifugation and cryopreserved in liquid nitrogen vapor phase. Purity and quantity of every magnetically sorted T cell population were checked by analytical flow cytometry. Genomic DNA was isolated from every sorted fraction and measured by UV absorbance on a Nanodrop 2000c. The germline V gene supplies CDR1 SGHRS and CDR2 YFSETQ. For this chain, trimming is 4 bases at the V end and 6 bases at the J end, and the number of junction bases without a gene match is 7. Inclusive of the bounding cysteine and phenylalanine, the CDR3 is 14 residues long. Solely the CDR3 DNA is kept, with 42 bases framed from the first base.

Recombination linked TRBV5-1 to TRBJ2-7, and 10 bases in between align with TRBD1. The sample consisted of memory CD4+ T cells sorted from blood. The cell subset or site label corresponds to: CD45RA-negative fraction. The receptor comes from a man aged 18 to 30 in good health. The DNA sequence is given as TGCGCCAGCAGCCTTGACAGGGGGCGCCTCGAGCAGTACTTC. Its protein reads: CASSLDRGRLEQYF.